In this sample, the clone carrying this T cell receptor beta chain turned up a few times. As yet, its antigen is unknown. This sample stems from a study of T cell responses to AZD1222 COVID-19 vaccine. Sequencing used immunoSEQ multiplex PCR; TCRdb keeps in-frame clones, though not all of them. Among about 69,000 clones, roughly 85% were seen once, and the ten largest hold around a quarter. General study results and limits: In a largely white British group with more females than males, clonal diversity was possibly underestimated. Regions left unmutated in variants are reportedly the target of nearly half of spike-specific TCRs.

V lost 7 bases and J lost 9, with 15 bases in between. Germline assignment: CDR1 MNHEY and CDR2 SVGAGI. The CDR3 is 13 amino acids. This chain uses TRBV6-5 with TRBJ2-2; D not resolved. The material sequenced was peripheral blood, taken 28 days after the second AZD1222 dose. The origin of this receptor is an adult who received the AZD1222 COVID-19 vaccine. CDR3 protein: CASTPFSARELFF. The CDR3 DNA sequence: TGTGCCAGCACGCCCTTTTCGGCCCGGGAGCTGTTTTTT.